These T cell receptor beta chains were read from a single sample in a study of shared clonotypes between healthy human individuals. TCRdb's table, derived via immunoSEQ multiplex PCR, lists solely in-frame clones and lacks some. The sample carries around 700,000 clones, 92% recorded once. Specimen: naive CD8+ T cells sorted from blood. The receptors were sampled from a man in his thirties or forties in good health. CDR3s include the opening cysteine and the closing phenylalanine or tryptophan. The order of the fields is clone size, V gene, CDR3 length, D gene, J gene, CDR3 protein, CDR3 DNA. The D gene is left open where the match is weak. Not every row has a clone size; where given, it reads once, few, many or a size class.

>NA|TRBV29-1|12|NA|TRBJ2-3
CSVLDRTDTQYF
TGCAGCGTCCTGGACCGCACAGATACGCAGTATTTT
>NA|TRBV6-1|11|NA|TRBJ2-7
CASSEFYEQYF
TGTGCCAGCAGTGAATTTTACGAGCAGTACTTC
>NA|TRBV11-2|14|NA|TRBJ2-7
CASSARGPTYEQYF
TGTGCCAGCAGCGCAAGAGGGCCGACATACGAGCAGTACTTC
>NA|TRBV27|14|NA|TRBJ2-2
CASHSSSNTGELFF
TGTGCCAGCCACAGCTCATCGAACACCGGGGAGCTGTTTTTT
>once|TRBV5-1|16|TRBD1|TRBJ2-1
CASSGRDRVVGDEQFF
TGCGCCAGCAGCGGCCGGGACAGGGTCGTTGGTGATGAGCAGTTCTTC
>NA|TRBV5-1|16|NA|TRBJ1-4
CASSSAHLLGNEKLFF
TGCGCCAGCAGCTCCGCGCACCTTCTTGGGAATGAAAAACTGTTTTTT
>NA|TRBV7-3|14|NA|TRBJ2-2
CASSLRTGPGELFF
TGTGCCAGCAGCTTACGGACTGGTCCCGGGGAGCTGTTTTTT
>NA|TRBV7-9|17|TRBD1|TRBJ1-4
CASSFDQTGTGAEKLFF
TGTGCCAGCAGCTTCGATCAAACCGGGACAGGGGCCGAAAAACTGTTTTTT
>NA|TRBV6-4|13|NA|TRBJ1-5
CASSEGKNQPQHF
TGTGCCAGCAGTGAAGGGAAGAATCAGCCCCAGCATTTT
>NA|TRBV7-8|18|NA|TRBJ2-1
CASSTDPLLVLSYNEQFF
TGTGCCAGCAGCACCGATCCACTCTTGGTTTTGTCCTACAATGAGCAGTTCTTC
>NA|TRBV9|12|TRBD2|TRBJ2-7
CASSGGSIEQYF
TGTGCCAGCAGCGGCGGGAGTATCGAGCAGTACTTC
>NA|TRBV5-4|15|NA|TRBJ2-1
CASSSEISPDNEQFF
TGTGCCAGCAGCTCTGAGATTAGTCCTGACAATGAGCAGTTCTTC
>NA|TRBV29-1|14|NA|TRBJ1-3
CSVEAVGSGNTIYF
TGCAGCGTTGAAGCGGTAGGGTCGGGAAACACCATATATTTT
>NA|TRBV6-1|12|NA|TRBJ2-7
CASSPPTNEQYF
TGTGCCAGCAGCCCACCCACTAACGAGCAGTACTTC
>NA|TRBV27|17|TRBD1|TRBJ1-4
CASSSHLYQGQFEELFF
TGTGCCAGCAGTTCTCATTTGTATCAGGGACAGTTTGAAGAACTGTTTTTT
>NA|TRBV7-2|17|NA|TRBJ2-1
CASSLDLAGRLYNEQFF
TGTGCCAGCAGCTTAGATTTGGCCGGGAGACTATACAATGAGCAGTTCTTC
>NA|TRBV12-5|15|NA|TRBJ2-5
CASGLVPGPDRTFNF
TGTGCTAGTGGTTTGGTTCCTGGACCAGACAGGACTTTTAACTTC
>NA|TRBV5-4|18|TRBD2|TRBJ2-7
CASSTAGLAGGRTGEQYF
TGTGCCAGCAGCACCGCGGGACTAGCGGGAGGTCGAACGGGCGAGCAGTACTTC
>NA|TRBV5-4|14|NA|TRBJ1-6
CASSLAQDSSPLHF
TGTGCCAGCAGCTTGGCTCAGGACTCCTCACCCCTCCACTTT
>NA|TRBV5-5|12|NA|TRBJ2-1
CASNSSGNEQFF
TGTGCCAGCAACTCCAGCGGGAATGAGCAGTTCTTC
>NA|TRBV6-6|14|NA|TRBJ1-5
CASSFGGENQPQHF
TGTGCCAGCAGTTTTGGGGGGGAAAATCAGCCCCAGCATTTT
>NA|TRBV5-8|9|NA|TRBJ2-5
CASEETQYF
TGTGCCAGCGAAGAGACCCAGTACTTC
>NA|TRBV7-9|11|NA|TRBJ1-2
CASSSTYGYTF
TGTGCCAGCAGCTCAACCTATGGCTACACCTTC
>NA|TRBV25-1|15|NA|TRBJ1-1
CASSKMTDKNTEAFF
TGTGCCAGCAGTAAAATGACAGATAAGAACACTGAAGCTTTCTTT
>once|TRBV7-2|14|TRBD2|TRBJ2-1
CASTRGGFPNEQFF
TGTGCCAGCACCCGGGGGGGGTTTCCCAATGAGCAGTTCTTC
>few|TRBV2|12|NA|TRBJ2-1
CASIPTGDEQFF
TGTGCCAGCATTCCGACCGGGGATGAGCAGTTCTTC
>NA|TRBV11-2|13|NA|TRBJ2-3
CASSTPPTDTQYF
TGTGCCAGCAGCACCCCACCGACAGATACGCAGTATTTT
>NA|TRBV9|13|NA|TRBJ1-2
CASSVGQGDGYTF
TGTGCCAGCAGCGTAGGTCAGGGTGATGGCTACACCTTC
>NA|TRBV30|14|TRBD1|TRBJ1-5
CAWSTGTGNQPQHF
TGTGCCTGGAGTACCGGGACAGGGAATCAGCCCCAGCATTTT
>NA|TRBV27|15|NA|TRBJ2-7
CASSIQGFHGNEQYF
TGTGCCAGCAGTATCCAGGGTTTCCACGGAAACGAGCAGTACTTC
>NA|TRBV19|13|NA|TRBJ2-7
CASSIAGGGEQYF
TGTGCCAGTAGTATTGCTGGAGGAGGCGAGCAGTACTTC
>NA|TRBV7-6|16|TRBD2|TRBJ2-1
CASSFRLAGAANEQFF
TGTGCCAGCAGCTTCCGGTTAGCGGGAGCTGCAAATGAGCAGTTCTTC
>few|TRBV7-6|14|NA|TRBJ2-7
CASSLGQNAAEQYF
TGTGCCAGCAGCTTAGGACAGAATGCGGCCGAGCAGTACTTC
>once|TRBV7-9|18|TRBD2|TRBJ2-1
CASSSPLPAGGSYNEQFF
TGTGCCAGCAGCTCTCCCCTACCAGCGGGAGGGTCCTACAATGAGCAGTTCTTC
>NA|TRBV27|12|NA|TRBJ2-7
CASKSFLEEQYF
TGTGCCAGCAAAAGCTTCTTGGAGGAGCAGTACTTC
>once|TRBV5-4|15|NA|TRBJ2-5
CASSLFGGGAGTQYF
TGTGCCAGCAGCTTATTTGGAGGGGGGGCAGGGACCCAGTACTTC
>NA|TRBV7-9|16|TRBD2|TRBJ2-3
CASSSTSGSFADTQYF
TGTGCCAGCAGCTCGACTAGCGGGAGTTTTGCAGATACGCAGTATTTT
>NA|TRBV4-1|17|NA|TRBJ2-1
CASSQFLGGGLWNEQFF
TGCGCCAGCAGCCAATTCCTTGGGGGGGGGCTATGGAATGAGCAGTTCTTC
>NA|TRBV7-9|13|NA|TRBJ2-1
CASSLEVPNEQFF
TGTGCCAGCAGCTTAGAAGTACCAAATGAGCAGTTCTTC
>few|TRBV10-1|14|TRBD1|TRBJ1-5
CASRDRVPNQPQHF
TGCGCCAGCAGGGACAGGGTCCCCAATCAGCCCCAGCATTTT
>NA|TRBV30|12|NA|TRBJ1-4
CAWSGTNEKLFF
TGTGCCTGGAGTGGCACTAATGAAAAACTGTTTTTT
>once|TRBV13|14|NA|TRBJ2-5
CASSTRFNQETQYF
TGTGCCAGCAGCACCCGATTTAACCAAGAGACCCAGTACTTC
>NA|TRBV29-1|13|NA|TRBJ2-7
CSVETVTSYEQYF
TGCAGCGTTGAGACGGTAACATCCTACGAGCAGTACTTC
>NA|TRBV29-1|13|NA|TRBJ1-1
CSAHPGAHTEAFF
TGCAGCGCTCACCCGGGCGCACACACTGAAGCTTTCTTT
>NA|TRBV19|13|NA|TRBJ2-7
CASSIMIWNEQYF
TGTGCCAGTAGTATAATGATTTGGAACGAGCAGTACTTC
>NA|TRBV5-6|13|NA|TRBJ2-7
CASSYGTSYEQYF
TGTGCCAGCAGCTATGGGACCTCCTACGAGCAGTACTTC